The clone carrying this TCR beta chain came up a few times. Its antigen remains unknown. This table comes from immunoSEQ multiplex PCR, and its TCRdb copy is limited to in-frame clones, with some not included. The table lists tens of thousands of clones, about 80% of them singletons. This sample is part of a study of PD-L1 blockade in urothelial cancer. On the study more broadly: Blood gave a median approximately 140,000 T cells.

Patients' cancers were locally advanced or metastatic urothelial carcinomas. Study-level findings and limits: In blood at 3 weeks, tumor-associated clones expanded more among patients with durable benefit.

Trimming took 8 bases from V and 6 from J, leaving 20 bases between them. The V gene's germline CDR1 is KGHSH and CDR2 LQKENI. This CDR3 has 14 amino acids. The input for sequencing was PBMCs, taken around atezolizumab (anti-PD-L1) treatment. The chain links TRBV18 to TRBJ2-7, with D perhaps TRBD1 (5 bases). The receptor's source is a man in his forties with urothelial cancer. The CDR3 is CASQTETELGEQYF. Written as DNA, the CDR3 is TGTGCCAGCCAGACGGAGACAGAATTGGGCGAGCAGTACTTC.